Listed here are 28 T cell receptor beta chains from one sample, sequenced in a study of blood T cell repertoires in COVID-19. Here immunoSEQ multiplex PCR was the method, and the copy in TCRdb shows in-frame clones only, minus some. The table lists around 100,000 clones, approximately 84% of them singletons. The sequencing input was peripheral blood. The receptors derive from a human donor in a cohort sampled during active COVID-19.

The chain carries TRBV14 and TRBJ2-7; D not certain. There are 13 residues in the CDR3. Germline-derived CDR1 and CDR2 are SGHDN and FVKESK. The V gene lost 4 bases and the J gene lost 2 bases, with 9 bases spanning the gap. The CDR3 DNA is TGTGCCAGCAGCCCGTGGGCAGCCTACGAGCAGTACTTC. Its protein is CASSPWAAYEQYF.

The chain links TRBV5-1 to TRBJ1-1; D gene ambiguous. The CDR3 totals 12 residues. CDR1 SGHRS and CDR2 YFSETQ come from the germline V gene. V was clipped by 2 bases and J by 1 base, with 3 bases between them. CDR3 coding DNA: TGCGCCAGCAGCTTTCAGAACACTGAAGCTTTCTTT. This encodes CASSFQNTEAFF.

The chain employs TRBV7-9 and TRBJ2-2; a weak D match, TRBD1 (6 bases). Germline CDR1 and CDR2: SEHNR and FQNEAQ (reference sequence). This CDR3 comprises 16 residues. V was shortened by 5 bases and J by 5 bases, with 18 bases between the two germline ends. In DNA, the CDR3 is TGTGCCAGCAGCAAACAGGGCTCCTTGGGTACCGGGGAGCTGTTTTTT. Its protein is CASSKQGSLGTGELFF.

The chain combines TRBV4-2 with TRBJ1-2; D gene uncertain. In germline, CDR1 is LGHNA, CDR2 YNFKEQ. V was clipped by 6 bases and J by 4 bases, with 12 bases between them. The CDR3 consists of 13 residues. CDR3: CASRAREPYGYTF. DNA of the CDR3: TGTGCCAGCAGGGCCCGTGAACCCTATGGCTACACCTTC.

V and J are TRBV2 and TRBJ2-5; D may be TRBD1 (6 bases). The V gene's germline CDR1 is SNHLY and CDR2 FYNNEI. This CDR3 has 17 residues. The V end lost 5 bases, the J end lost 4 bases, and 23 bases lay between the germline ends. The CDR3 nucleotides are TGTGCCAGCAGTTTCACAACCCCAAGACAGGCGGGAGAGACCCAGTACTTC. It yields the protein CASSFTTPRQAGETQYF.

The CDR3 spells CASSLAPKRGPYYEQYF. The CDR3 DNA follows: TGTGCCAGCAGCCTGGCCCCAAAGCGGGGGCCCTACTACGAGCAGTACTTC. The rearrangement uses TRBV7-8 and TRBJ2-7, with 8 bases lining up with TRBD2. Germline CDR1 and CDR2: SGHVS and FQNEAQ. V shed 5 bases and J 3 bases; nucleotides not matched to a gene: 15. The CDR3 contains 17 residues.

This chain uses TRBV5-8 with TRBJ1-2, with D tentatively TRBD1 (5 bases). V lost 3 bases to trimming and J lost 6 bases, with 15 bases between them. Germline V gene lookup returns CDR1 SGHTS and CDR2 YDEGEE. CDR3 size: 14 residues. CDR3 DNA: TGTGCCAGCAGCTCGGGGGAGGGATGGAATGGCTACACCTTC. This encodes CASSSGEGWNGYTF.

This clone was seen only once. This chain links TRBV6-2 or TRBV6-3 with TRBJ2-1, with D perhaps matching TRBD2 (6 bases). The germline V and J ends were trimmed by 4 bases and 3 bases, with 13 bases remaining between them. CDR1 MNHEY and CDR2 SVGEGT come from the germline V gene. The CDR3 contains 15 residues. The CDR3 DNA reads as TGTGCCAGCAGTTTTCTAGCGCCAATCTACAATGAGCAGTTCTTC. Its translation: CASSFLAPIYNEQFF.

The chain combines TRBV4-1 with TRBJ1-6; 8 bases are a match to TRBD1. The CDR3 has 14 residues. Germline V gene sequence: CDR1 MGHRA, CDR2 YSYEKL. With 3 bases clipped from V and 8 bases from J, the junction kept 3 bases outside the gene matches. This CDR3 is CASSHDRGDSPLHF. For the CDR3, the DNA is TGCGCCAGCAGCCACGACAGGGGAGATTCACCCCTCCACTTT.

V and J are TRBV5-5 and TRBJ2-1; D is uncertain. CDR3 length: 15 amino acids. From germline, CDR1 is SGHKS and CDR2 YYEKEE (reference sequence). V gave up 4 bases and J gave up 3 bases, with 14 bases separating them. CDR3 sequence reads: CASSRSVGDYNEQFF. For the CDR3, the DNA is TGTGCCAGCAGCCGATCGGTCGGAGACTACAATGAGCAGTTCTTC.

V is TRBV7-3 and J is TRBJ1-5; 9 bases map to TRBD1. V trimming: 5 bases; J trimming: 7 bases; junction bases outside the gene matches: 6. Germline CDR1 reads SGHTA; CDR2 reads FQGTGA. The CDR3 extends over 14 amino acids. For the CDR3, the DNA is TGTGCCAGCAGCCCCACAGGGGGCCAGCAGCCCCAGCATTTT. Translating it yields CASSPTGGQQPQHF.

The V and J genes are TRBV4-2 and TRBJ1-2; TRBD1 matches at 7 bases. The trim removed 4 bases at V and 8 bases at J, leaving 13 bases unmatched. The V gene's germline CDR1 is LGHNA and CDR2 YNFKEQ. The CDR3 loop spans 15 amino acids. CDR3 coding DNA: TGTGCCAGCAGCCCCCCGGGACAGCCCAGCGAAGGCTACACCTTC. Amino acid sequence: CASSPPGQPSEGYTF.

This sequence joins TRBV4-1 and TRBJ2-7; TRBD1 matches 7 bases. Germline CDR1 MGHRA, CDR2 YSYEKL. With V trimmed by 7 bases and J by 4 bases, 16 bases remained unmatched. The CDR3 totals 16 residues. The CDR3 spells CASTYRTGTASYEQYF. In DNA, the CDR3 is TGCGCCAGCACTTATCGAACCGGGACAGCTTCTTACGAGCAGTACTTC.

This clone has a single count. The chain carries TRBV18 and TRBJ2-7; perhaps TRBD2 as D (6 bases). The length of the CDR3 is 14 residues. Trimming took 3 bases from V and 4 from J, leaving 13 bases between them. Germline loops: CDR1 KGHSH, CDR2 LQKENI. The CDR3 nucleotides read TGTGCCAGCTCACCGGGGGGATTCGGATACGAGCAGTACTTC. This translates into CASSPGGFGYEQYF.

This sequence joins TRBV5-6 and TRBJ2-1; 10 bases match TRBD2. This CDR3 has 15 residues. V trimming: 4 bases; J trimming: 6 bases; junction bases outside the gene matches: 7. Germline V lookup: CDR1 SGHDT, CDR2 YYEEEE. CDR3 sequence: CASSPGSGGANEQFF. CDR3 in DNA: TGTGCCAGCAGCCCAGGGAGCGGGGGGGCCAATGAGCAGTTCTTC.

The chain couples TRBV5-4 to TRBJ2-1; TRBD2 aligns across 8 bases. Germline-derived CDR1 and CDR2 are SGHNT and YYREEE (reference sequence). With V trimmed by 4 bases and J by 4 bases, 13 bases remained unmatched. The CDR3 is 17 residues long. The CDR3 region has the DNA TGTGCCAGCAGCACCATGGGGAAGCGGGGGCCTTACAATGAGCAGTTCTTC. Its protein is CASSTMGKRGPYNEQFF.

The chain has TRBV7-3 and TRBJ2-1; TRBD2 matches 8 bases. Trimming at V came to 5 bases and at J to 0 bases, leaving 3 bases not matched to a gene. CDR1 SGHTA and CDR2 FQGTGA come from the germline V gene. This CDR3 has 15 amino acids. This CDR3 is CASSPTSGSYNEQFF. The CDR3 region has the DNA TGTGCCAGCAGCCCTACTAGCGGCTCCTACAATGAGCAGTTCTTC.

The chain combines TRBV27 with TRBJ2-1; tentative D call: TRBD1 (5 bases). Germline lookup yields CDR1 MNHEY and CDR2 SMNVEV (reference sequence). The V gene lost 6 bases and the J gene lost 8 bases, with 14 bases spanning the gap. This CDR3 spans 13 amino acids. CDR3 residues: CASSSTKGHEQFF. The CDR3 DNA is TGTGCCAGCAGCAGTACGAAGGGGCATGAGCAGTTCTTC.

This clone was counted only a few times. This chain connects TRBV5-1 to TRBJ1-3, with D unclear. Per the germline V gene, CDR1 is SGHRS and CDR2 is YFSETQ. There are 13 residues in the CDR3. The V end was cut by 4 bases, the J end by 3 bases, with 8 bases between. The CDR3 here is CASSVGFGNTIYF. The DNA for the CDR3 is TGCGCCAGCAGCGTCGGGTTTGGAAACACCATATATTTT.

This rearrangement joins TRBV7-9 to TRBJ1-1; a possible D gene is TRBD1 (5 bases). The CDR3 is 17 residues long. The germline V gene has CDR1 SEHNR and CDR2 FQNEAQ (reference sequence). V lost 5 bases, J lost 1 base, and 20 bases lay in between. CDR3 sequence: CASSRGQGGYQNTEAFF. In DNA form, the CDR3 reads TGTGCCAGCAGCCGTGGCCAGGGCGGATATCAGAACACTGAAGCTTTCTTT.

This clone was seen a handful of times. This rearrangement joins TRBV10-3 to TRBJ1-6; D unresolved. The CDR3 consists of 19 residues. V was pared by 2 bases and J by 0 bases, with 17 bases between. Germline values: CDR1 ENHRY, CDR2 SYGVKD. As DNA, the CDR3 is TGTGCCATCAGTGAGGGAATGGGAGGCAAGAGCTCCTATAATTCACCCCTCCACTTT. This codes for CAISEGMGGKSSYNSPLHF.

The CDR3 region has the DNA TGTGCCAGCAGCGTAGCAGGGGCAGGAAACACCATATATTTT. It yields the protein CASSVAGAGNTIYF. The chain couples TRBV9 to TRBJ1-3; maybe TRBD1 (6 bases). The CDR3 covers 14 residues. Trimming left V 0 bases short and J 4 bases short, with 8 bases between. Germline CDR1 SGDLS, CDR2 YYNGEE.

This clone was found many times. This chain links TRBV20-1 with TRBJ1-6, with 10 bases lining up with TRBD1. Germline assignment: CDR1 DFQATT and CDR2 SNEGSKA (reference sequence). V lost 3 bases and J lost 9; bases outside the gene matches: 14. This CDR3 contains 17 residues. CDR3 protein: CSASGGQGSLRGSPLHF. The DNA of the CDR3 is TGCAGTGCTAGTGGGGGACAGGGGAGTTTGCGGGGTTCACCCCTCCACTTT.

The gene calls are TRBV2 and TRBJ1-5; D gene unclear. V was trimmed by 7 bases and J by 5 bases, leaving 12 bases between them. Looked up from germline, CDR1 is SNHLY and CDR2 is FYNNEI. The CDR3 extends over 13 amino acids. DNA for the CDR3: TGTGCCAGCAATTGGGCCCCAGATCAGCCCCAGCATTTT. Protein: CASNWAPDQPQHF. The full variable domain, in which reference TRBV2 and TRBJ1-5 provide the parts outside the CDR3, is EPEVTQTPSHQVTQMGQEVILRCVPISNHLYFYWYRQILGQKVEFLVSFYNNEISEKSEIFDDQFSVERPDGSNFTLKIRSTKLEDSAMYFCASNWAPDQPQHFGDGTRLSIL.

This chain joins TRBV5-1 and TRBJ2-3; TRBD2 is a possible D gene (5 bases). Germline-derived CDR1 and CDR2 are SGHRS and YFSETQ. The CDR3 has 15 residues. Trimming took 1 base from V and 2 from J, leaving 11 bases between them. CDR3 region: CASSLSGQPTDTQYF. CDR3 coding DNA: TGCGCCAGCAGCTTGAGCGGCCAACCCACAGATACGCAGTATTTT.

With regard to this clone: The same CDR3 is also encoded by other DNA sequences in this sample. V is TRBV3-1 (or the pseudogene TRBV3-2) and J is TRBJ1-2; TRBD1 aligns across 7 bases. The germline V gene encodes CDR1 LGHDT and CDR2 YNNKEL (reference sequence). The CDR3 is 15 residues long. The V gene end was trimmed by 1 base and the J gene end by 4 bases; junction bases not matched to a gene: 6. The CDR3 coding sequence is TGTGCCAGCAGCCAAGGCCCGGGACAGACCTATGGCTACACCTTC. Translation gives CASSQGPGQTYGYTF.

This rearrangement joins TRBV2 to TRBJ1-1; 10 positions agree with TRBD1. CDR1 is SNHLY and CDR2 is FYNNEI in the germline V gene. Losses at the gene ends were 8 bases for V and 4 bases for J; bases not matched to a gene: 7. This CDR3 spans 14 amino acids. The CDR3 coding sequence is TGTGCCAGCTCTCGGGACAGGGGTGGCACTGAAGCTTTCTTT. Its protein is CASSRDRGGTEAFF. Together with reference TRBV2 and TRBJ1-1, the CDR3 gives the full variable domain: EPEVTQTPSHQVTQMGQEVILRCVPISNHLYFYWYRQILGQKVEFLVSFYNNEISEKSEIFDDQFSVERPDGSNFTLKIRSTKLEDSAMYFCASSRDRGGTEAFFGQGTRLTVV.

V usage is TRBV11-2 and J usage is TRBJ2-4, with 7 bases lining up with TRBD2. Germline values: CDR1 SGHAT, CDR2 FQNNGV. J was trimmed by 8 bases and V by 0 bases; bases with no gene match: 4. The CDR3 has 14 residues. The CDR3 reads CASSLDAGRDIQYF. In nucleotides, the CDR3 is TGTGCCAGCAGCTTAGATGCAGGGAGGGACATTCAGTACTTC.